This T cell receptor (beta chain) was obtained from a study of blood T cell repertoires in COVID-19. Study at large: Both acute and convalescent COVID-19 samples were obtained from the United States, Italy and Spain. PBMCs, B-cell-depleted T cells, or T cells were the source of the cDNA or gDNA that made up the material.

The study drew participants aged roughly 18 to 89 years from approximately 23 US areas. Symptom resolution, clearance, or two negative PCRs marked donors in Cohort 3 as recovered. The assay was immunoSEQ multiplex PCR, and TCRdb's table has in-frame clones only and misses some. The data contain about 320,000 clones, roughly nine tenths of them singletons. This CDR3 is 13 amino acids long. Trimming removed 3 bases at V and 5 bases at J, with 11 bases between. Germline V gene data show CDR1 as GTSNPN and CDR2 as SVGIG (reference sequence). The sequencing sample was made of PBMCs or T cells enriched from blood (not recorded which). The rearrangement links TRBV30 to TRBJ1-5; D possibly corresponds to TRBD1 (6 bases). This TCR came from a man between 60 and 70 years old who had recovered from COVID-19. The CDR3 reads CAWSGQLDQPQHF. DNA for the CDR3: TGTGCCTGGAGCGGACAGTTAGATCAGCCCCAGCATTTT. The variable domain in full, with the rest retrieved from reference TRBV30 and TRBJ1-5, is SQTIHQWPATLVQPVGSPLSLECTVEGTSNPNLYWYRQAAGRGLQLLFYSVGIGQISSEVPQNLSASRPQDRQFILSSKKLLLSDSGFYLCAWSGQLDQPQHFGDGTRLSIL.